Sequencing of this T cell receptor (beta chain) was carried out in a study of TIL therapy for anti-PD-1-resistant metastatic lung cancer. About the research overall: Median patient age was about 56, ranging about 38-80 years. Tumors carried a median 1.5 non-synonymous mutations per megabase. The study's findings and limits: Compared with baseline intratumoral T cells, expanded TIL cultures were more clonal and less diverse (roughly 6.5% vs 31%).

In its sample, this clone was seen a few times. Its specificity is unknown. Time point in this sample: pre-treatment sample, taken before nivolumab and TIL therapy. The tumor samples were excised metastases, mostly pleural nodules or supraclavicular lymph nodes. Patients then received nivolumab; progressors got lymphodepletion, TIL and IL-2. This was the immunoSEQ v3 assay. The protocol was immunoSEQ multiplex PCR, while the TCRdb copy is restricted to in-frame clones and leaves out a portion. This table holds 95,000 or so clones, 65% found once. Germline-derived CDR1 and CDR2 are SGHRS and YFSETQ. The CDR3 sequence is 16 residues long. J lost 4 bases, V lost 3 bases, and 11 bases had no gene match.

The specimen comprised tumor tissue, sampled at baseline. The rearrangement links TRBV5-1 to TRBJ2-7, with 9 bases identical to TRBD1. The origin of this receptor is a person between 30 and 79 years old with non-small cell lung cancer. The chain's CDR3 is CASSSPSTGGAYEQYF. CDR3 DNA sequence: TGCGCCAGCAGCTCCCCGTCGACAGGGGGGGCTTACGAGCAGTACTTC.